These 22 T cell receptor beta chains were all obtained from the same sample, sequenced in a study of T cell responses to AZD1222 COVID-19 vaccine. TCRdb's table, derived via immunoSEQ multiplex PCR, lists solely in-frame clones and lacks some. This table has 100,000 to 150,000 clones, around 89% appearing once. Sequencing used peripheral blood, obtained on day 0 of MenACWY control vaccination. The origin of the receptors is an adult in good health.

The chain is built from TRBV2 and TRBJ2-5, with no clear D. The CDR3 sequence is 10 residues long. The germline V gene encodes CDR1 SNHLY and CDR2 FYNNEI. The V and J ends lost 7 bases and 6 bases respectively, with 6 bases between them. The DNA of the CDR3 is TGTGCCAGCAAGGTACAGACCCAGTACTTC. It yields the protein CASKVQTQYF.

This chain links TRBV18 with TRBJ1-2; unclear D gene. V was shortened by 2 bases and J by 1 base, with 5 bases between the two germline ends. CDR1 is KGHSH, CDR2 LQKENI, per germline. This CDR3 spans 13 amino acids. The CDR3 coding sequence is TGTGCCAGCTCACCAAACAGTAACTATGGCTACACCTTC. This sequence encodes CASSPNSNYGYTF. Supplemented by reference TRBV18 and TRBJ1-2, the full variable domain reads NAGVMQNPRHLVRRRGQEARLRCSPMKGHSHVYWYRQLPEEGLKFMVYLQKENIIDESGMPKERFSAEFPKEGPSILRIQQVVRGDSAAYFCASSPNSNYGYTFGSGTRLTVV.

This clone appeared a few times. As DNA, the CDR3 is TGTGCCAGCAGCTTAGAAGGCGGCTCAGGGGCCAATGAGCAGTTCTTC. Translating gives CASSLEGGSGANEQFF. The V gene is TRBV11-3, the J gene TRBJ2-1; D perhaps matches TRBD1 (6 bases). CDR3 length equals 16 residues. The V end was cut by 0 bases, the J end by 6 bases, with 15 bases between. Germline V CDR1 and CDR2: SGHNT, YENEEA.

The chain carries TRBV27 and TRBJ2-7; D gene ambiguous. The CDR3 is 16 residues long. The V gene lost 3 bases and the J gene lost 4 bases, with 19 bases spanning the gap. CDR1 and CDR2 from the germline V gene are MNHEY and SMNVEV (reference sequence). CDR3 DNA sequence: TGTGCCAGCAGTTTCTCCACGACGGGCCTAAGGTACGAGCAGTACTTC. Protein: CASSFSTTGLRYEQYF.

V is TRBV5-4 and J is TRBJ1-2; D remains ambiguous. The germline gives CDR1 SGHNT, CDR2 YYREEE (reference sequence). V was cut by 4 bases and J by 5 bases, with 12 bases left in between. The CDR3 sequence is 13 residues long. The CDR3 region has the DNA TGTGCCAGCAGCCCATCGCCGAATTATGGCTACACCTTC. The encoded protein is CASSPSPNYGYTF.

V gene TRBV6-5 combines with J gene TRBJ2-3; D not resolved. This CDR3 has 13 residues. Trimming took 6 bases from V and 1 from J, leaving 8 bases between them. Germline CDR1 is MNHEY and CDR2 is SVGAGI. The CDR3 sequence: CASRDLRTDTQYF. CDR3 in DNA: TGTGCCAGCAGGGACCTACGCACAGATACGCAGTATTTT.

The genes are TRBV2 and TRBJ1-4, with TRBD1 matching over 8 bases. J lost 10 bases, V lost 5 bases, and 9 bases had no gene match. Looked up from germline, CDR1 is SNHLY and CDR2 is FYNNEI. The CDR3 is 14 residues long. In nucleotides, the CDR3 is TGTGCCAGCAGTTCGGACAGGGTAGCTGGAAAACTGTTTTTT. Protein product: CASSSDRVAGKLFF. Filled out from reference TRBV2 and TRBJ1-4, the complete variable domain reads EPEVTQTPSHQVTQMGQEVILRCVPISNHLYFYWYRQILGQKVEFLVSFYNNEISEKSEIFDDQFSVERPDGSNFTLKIRSTKLEDSAMYFCASSSDRVAGKLFFGSGTQLSVL.

V and J are TRBV10-3 and TRBJ2-1; D gene uncertain. From germline, CDR1 is ENHRY and CDR2 SYGVKD. Trimming removed 10 bases at V and 5 bases at J, with 15 bases between. The CDR3 length is 13 residues. CDR3 protein: CATLEILNNEQFF. CDR3 coding DNA: TGTGCCACGCTGGAGATCTTAAACAATGAGCAGTTCTTC.

The gene calls are TRBV9 and TRBJ2-6, with TRBD2 matching 7 bases. V was clipped by 4 bases and J by 2 bases; unmatched bases: 6. This CDR3 region has 16 residues. The germline V gene encodes CDR1 SGDLS and CDR2 YYNGEE. The CDR3 sequence: CASSTGTNPGANVLTF. In nucleotides, the CDR3 is TGTGCCAGCAGCACCGGGACTAACCCTGGGGCCAACGTCCTGACTTTC.

The sample holds one count of this clone. The J gene is TRBJ1-2, the V gene TRBV5-4, with D unresolved. CDR3 length equals 15 residues. Germline V gives CDR1 SGHNT, CDR2 YYREEE (reference sequence). V lost 2 bases and J lost 0, with 11 bases in between. CDR3 DNA sequence: TGTGCCAGCAGCTTTGAACAGCTAACTAACTATGGCTACACCTTC. Translating it yields CASSFEQLTNYGYTF.

As DNA, the CDR3 is TGTGCCAACAGAGACAGGGCTGGAACTGGAAACACCATATATTTT. It is translated as CANRDRAGTGNTIYF. The J gene is TRBJ1-3, the V gene TRBV5-8; 7 nucleotides match TRBD1. The CDR3 totals 15 residues. The V gene end was trimmed by 9 bases and the J gene end by 2 bases; junction bases not matched to a gene: 11. The germline V gene has CDR1 SGHTS and CDR2 YDEGEE.

This clone was seen repeatedly, ten times or more. This chain joins TRBV9 and TRBJ2-7, with 12 bases identical to TRBD2. Trimming took 4 bases from V and 7 from J; bases not matched to a gene: 6. Germline V gives CDR1 SGDLS, CDR2 YYNGEE. CDR3 length equals 14 residues. The DNA for the CDR3 is TGTGCCAGCAGCTCCCAACTAGCGGGAGGTGAGCAGTACTTC. Encoded protein: CASSSQLAGGEQYF.

This clone was counted once. V and J are TRBV24-1 and TRBJ1-5; 7 positions match TRBD1. The germline CDR1 and CDR2 sequences are KGHDR and SFDVKD. The V segment lost 0 bases and the J segment 2 bases; nucleotides outside the gene matches: 15. This CDR3 comprises 20 residues. The CDR3 coding sequence is TGTGCCACCAGTGATTTGCAACAGGGGCGGCCGGGAAGTGGCAATCAGCCCCAGCATTTT. Its protein product is CATSDLQQGRPGSGNQPQHF.

The chain carries TRBV2 and TRBJ2-5; no definite D call. Trimming left V 6 bases short and J 13 bases short, with 15 bases between. Per germline, CDR1 SNHLY and CDR2 FYNNEI. CDR3 length equals 11 residues. In DNA, the CDR3 is TGTGCCAGCAGCCCCCTGACCGATTTGTACTTC. It is translated as CASSPLTDLYF.

The chain joins TRBV11-1 to TRBJ1-1, with D possibly being TRBD1 (5 bases). The CDR3 extends over 15 amino acids. Germline CDR1 SGHAT, CDR2 FQDESV (reference sequence). Trimming pared 4 bases from V and 3 bases from J, leaving 15 bases between. CDR3 in DNA: TGTGCCAGCAGCTCCGGGGCCAGATCCGACACTGAAGCTTTCTTT. It is translated as CASSSGARSDTEAFF.

This rearrangement joins TRBV2 to TRBJ1-1; D gene ambiguous. There are 16 residues in the CDR3. Per germline, CDR1 SNHLY and CDR2 FYNNEI. V was clipped by 4 bases and J by 5 bases, with 20 bases between them. The CDR3 nucleotides are TGTGCCAGCAGTGGGATTGAGGGCGCTGGGTGGACTGAAGCTTTCTTT. Its protein product is CASSGIEGAGWTEAFF. Full variable domain (remainder filled in from reference TRBV2 and TRBJ1-1): EPEVTQTPSHQVTQMGQEVILRCVPISNHLYFYWYRQILGQKVEFLVSFYNNEISEKSEIFDDQFSVERPDGSNFTLKIRSTKLEDSAMYFCASSGIEGAGWTEAFFGQGTRLTVV.

CDR3 amino acids: CASIDRVNTEAFF. The CDR3 DNA follows: TGTGCCAGCATTGACAGGGTAAACACTGAAGCTTTCTTT. The rearrangement links TRBV25-1 to TRBJ1-1; 7 nucleotides line up with TRBD1. The length of the CDR3 is 13 residues. Germline CDR1 and CDR2: MGHDK and SYGVNS. Germline trimming cut 7 bases from V and 2 bases from J; bases unmatched to any gene: 4.

The chain combines TRBV11-3 with TRBJ2-1; 8 nucleotides agree with TRBD1. Germline V gives CDR1 SGHNT, CDR2 YENEEA. The V segment lost 4 bases and the J segment 10 bases; nucleotides outside the gene matches: 6. CDR3 length: 13 amino acids. The CDR3 region is CASSSDRVYEQFF. The CDR3, as DNA: TGTGCCAGCAGCTCGGACAGGGTATACGAGCAGTTCTTC.

The chain carries TRBV18 and TRBJ1-3; 10 bases align to TRBD1. Losses at the gene ends were 4 bases for V and 2 bases for J; bases not matched to a gene: 5. The CDR3 is 16 amino acids. Germline V gives CDR1 KGHSH, CDR2 LQKENI. In DNA, the CDR3 is TGTGCCAGCTCACGAAACGGACAGGGGGCTGGAAACACCATATATTTT. Its protein is CASSRNGQGAGNTIYF.

The chain links TRBV5-1 to TRBJ1-1; TRBD1 matches at 8 bases. After removal of 1 base from V and 5 bases from J, the junction contained 7 bases not matched to a gene. The germline V gene has CDR1 SGHRS and CDR2 YFSETQ. The CDR3 sequence is 15 residues long. The CDR3 region is CASSLSVRGRTEAFF. The CDR3 DNA reads TGCGCCAGCAGCTTGTCAGTCAGGGGGCGAACTGAAGCTTTCTTT.

The chain uses TRBV10-3 and TRBJ2-7; perhaps TRBD2 as D (5 bases). This CDR3 has 13 residues. V lost 2 bases to trimming and J lost 5 bases, with 10 bases between them. The germline V gene has CDR1 ENHRY and CDR2 SYGVKD. The CDR3 DNA sequence: TGTGCCATCAGTGAGAGGCTAGCTGACGAGCAGTACTTC. Amino acid sequence: CAISERLADEQYF.

In DNA, the CDR3 is TGTGCCAGCAGTTACGGGACGGAGAATTCACCCCTCCACTTT. Residues: CASSYGTENSPLHF. This chain uses TRBV6-5 with TRBJ1-6; the D gene is possibly TRBD1 (5 bases). V lost 2 bases and J 7 bases, leaving 9 bases between the germline ends. CDR1 MNHEY and CDR2 SVGAGI come from the germline V gene. CDR3 size: 14 residues.